Sequencing of this TCR beta chain was carried out in a study of shared T cell receptors in the human thymus. Method: immunoSEQ multiplex PCR; TCRdb's copy keeps in-frame clones and lacks some. The table lists under 450,000 clones, around 95% of them singletons. The material sequenced was thymocytes. The clonotype comes from a human donor.

Here the CDR3 DNA reads TGTGCCAGCAGCTTAGGGGGACCGATCTCTGGAAACACCATATATTTT. This sequence encodes CASSLGGPISGNTIYF. The chain carries TRBV11-2 and TRBJ1-3; perhaps TRBD1 as D (5 bases). The CDR3 runs 16 residues. Trimming cost V 1 base and J 0 bases, with 10 bases left between them. CDR1 and CDR2 from the germline V gene are SGHAT and FQNNGV.